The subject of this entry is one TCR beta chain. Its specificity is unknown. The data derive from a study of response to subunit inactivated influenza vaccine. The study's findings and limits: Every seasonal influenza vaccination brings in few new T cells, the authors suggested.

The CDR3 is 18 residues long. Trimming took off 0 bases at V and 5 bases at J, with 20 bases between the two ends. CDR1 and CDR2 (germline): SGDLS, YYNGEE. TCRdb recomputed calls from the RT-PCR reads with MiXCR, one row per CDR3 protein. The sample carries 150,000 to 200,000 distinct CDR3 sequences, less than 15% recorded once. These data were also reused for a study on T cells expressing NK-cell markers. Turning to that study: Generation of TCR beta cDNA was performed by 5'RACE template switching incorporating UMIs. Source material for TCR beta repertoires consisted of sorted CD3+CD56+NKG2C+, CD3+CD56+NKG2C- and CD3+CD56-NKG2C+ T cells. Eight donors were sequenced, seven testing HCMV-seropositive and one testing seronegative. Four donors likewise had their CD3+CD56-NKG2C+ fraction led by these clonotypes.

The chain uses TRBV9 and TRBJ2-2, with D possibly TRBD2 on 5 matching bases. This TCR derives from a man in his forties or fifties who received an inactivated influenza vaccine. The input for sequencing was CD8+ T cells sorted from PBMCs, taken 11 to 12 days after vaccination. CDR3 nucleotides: TGTGCCAGCAGCGTAGGGGCGGGTTCCACATTCATTACCGGGGAGCTGTTTTTT. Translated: CASSVGAGSTFITGELFF. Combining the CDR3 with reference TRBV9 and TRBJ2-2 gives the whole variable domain DSGVTQTPKHLITATGQRVTLRCSPRSGDLSVYWYQQSLDQGLQFLIQYYNGEERAKGNILERFSAQQFPDLHSELNLSSLELGDSALYFCASSVGAGSTFITGELFFGEGSRLTVL.